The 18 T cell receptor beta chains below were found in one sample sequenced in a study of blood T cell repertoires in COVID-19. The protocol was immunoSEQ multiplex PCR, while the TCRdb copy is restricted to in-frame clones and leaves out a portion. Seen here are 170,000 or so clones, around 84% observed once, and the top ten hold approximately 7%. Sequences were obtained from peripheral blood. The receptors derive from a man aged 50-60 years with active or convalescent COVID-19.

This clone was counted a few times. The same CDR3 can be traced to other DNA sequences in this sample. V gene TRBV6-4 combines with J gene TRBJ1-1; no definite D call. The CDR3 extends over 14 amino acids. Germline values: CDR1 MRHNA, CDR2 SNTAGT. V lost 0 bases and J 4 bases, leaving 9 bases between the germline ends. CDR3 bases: TGTGCCAGCAGTGACTCATCTCGGGGCACTGAAGCTTTCTTT. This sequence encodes CASSDSSRGTEAFF.

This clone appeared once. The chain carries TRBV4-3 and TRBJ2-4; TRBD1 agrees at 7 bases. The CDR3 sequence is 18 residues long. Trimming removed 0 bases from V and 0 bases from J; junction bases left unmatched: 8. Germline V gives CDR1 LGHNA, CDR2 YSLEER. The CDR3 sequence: CASSQDRGQNLAKNIQYF. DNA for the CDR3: TGCGCCAGCAGCCAAGATCGGGGACAGAACCTAGCCAAAAACATTCAGTACTTC.

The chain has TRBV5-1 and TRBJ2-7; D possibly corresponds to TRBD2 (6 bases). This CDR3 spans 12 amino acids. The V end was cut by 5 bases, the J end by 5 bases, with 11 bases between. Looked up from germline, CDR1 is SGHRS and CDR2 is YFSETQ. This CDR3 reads CASRWGDDEQYF. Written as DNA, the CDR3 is TGCGCCAGCAGGTGGGGGGACGACGAGCAGTACTTC.

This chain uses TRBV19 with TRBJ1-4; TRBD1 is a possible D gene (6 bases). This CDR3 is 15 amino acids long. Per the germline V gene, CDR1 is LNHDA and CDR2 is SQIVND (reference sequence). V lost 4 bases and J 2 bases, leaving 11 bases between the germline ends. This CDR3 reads CASSTTGSTNEKLFF. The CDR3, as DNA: TGTGCCAGTAGTACAACAGGGAGCACTAATGAAAAACTGTTTTTT.

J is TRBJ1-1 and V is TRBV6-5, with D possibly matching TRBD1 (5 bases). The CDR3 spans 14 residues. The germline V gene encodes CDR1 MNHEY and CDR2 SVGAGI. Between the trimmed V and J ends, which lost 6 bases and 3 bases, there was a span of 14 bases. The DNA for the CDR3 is TGTGCCAGCAGCGGGACCGCGGGGGACACTGAAGCTTTCTTT. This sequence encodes CASSGTAGDTEAFF.

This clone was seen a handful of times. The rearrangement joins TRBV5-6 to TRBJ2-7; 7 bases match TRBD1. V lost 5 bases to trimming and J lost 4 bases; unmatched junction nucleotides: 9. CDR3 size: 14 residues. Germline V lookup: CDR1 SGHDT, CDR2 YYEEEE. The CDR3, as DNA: TGTGCCAGCAGTCTGGCACGACAGGGTTACGAGCAGTACTTC. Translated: CASSLARQGYEQYF.

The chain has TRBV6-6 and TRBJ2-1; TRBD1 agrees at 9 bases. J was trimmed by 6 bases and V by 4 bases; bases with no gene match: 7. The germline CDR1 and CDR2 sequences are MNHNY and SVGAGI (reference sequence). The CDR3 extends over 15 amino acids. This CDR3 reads CASSSSGQGPNEQFF. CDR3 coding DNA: TGTGCCAGCAGTTCGTCGGGACAGGGCCCCAATGAGCAGTTCTTC.

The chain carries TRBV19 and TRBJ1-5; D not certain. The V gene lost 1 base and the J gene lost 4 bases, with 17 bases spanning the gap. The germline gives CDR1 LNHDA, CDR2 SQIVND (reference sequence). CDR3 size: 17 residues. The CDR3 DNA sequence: TGTGCCAGTAGTATAGTAGTGGGGAGTAAAAGAAATCAGCCCCAGCATTTT. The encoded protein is CASSIVVGSKRNQPQHF.

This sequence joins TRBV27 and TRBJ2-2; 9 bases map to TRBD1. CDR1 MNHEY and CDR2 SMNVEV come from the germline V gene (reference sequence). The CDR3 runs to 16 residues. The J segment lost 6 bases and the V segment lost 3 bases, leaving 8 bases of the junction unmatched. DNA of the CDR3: TGTGCCAGCAGTTTCACGGGACAGGGCCGAGCCGGGGAGCTGTTTTTT. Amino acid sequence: CASSFTGQGRAGELFF.

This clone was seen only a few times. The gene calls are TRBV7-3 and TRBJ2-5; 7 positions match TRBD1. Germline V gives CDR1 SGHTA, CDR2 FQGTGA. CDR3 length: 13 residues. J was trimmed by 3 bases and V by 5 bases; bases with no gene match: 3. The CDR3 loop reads CASSQDREETQYF. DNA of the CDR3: TGTGCCAGCAGCCAAGACAGGGAAGAGACCCAGTACTTC.

CDR3 residues: CASSPEGTGKETQYF. The CDR3 DNA reads as TGCGCCAGCAGCCCAGAGGGGACAGGGAAAGAGACCCAGTACTTC. The rearrangement joins TRBV4-3 to TRBJ2-5, with TRBD1 matching 9 bases. Germline loops: CDR1 LGHNA, CDR2 YSLEER. V lost 4 bases to trimming and J lost 3 bases; unmatched junction nucleotides: 6. The CDR3 spans 15 residues.

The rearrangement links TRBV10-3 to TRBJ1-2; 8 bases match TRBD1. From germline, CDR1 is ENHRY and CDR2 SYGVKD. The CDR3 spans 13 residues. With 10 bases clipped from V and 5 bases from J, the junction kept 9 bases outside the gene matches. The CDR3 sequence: CATTGTGEYGYTF. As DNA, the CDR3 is TGTGCCACGACCGGGACAGGCGAGTATGGCTACACCTTC.

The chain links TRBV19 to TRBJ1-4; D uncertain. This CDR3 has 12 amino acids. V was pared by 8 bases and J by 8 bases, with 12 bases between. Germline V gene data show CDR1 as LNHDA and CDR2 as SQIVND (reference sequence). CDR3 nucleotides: TGTGCCAGTCGGGGTGCCGGCGAAAAACTGTTTTTT. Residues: CASRGAGEKLFF.

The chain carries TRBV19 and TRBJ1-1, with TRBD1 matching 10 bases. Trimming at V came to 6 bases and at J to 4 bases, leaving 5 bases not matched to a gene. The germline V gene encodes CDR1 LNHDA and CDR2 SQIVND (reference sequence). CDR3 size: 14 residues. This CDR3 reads CASRRQGASTEAFF. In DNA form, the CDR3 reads TGTGCCAGTAGGCGACAGGGGGCAAGCACTGAAGCTTTCTTT.

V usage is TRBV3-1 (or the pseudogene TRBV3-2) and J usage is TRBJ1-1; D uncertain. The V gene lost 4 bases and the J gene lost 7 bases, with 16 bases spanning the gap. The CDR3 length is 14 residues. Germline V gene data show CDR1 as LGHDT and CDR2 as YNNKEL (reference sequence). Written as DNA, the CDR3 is TGTGCCAGCAGCCGCCCCGAGGGATTGGGTGAAGCTTTCTTT. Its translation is CASSRPEGLGEAFF.

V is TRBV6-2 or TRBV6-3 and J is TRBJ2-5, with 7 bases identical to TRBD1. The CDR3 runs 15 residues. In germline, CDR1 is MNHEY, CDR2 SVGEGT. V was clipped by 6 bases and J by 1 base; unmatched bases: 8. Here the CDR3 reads CASSLGTAFQETQYF. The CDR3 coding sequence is TGTGCCAGCAGCCTCGGGACAGCCTTCCAAGAGACCCAGTACTTC.

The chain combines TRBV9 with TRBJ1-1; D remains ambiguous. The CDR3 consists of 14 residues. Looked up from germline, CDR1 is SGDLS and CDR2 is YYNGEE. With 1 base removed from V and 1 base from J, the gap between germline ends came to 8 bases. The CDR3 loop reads CASSVLSENTEAFF. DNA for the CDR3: TGTGCCAGCAGCGTATTGTCAGAGAACACTGAAGCTTTCTTT. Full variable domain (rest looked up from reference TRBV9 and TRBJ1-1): DSGVTQTPKHLITATGQRVTLRCSPRSGDLSVYWYQQSLDQGLQFLIQYYNGEERAKGNILERFSAQQFPDLHSELNLSSLELGDSALYFCASSVLSENTEAFFGQGTRLTVV.

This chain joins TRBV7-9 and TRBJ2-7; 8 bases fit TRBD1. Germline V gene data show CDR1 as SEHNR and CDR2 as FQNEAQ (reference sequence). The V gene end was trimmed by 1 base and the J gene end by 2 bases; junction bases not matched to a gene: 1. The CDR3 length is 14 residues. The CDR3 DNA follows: TGTGCCAGCAGCTTAGGGACAGGGACCTACGAGCAGTACTTC. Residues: CASSLGTGTYEQYF.